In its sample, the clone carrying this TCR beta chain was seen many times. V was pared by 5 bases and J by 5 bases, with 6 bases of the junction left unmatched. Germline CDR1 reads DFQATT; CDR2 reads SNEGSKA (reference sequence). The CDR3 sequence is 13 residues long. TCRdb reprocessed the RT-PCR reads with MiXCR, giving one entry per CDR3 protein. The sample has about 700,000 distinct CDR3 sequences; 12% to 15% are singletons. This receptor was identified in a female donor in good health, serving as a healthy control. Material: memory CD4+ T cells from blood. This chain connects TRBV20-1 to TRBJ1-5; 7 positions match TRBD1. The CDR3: CSASQGGDQPQHF. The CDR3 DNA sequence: TGCAGTGCTTCCCAGGGGGGGGATCAGCCCCAGCATTTT.